This TCR beta chain was sequenced for a study of OX40 agonist ivuxolimab in advanced cancers. Study as a whole: Cohort: more than 75% men, mean age 60, aged roughly 20 to 79.

Assay used: immunoSEQ multiplex PCR; TCRdb lists only in-frame clones, some missing. The sample lists around 79,000 clones; 88% were seen once. Per the germline V gene, CDR1 is SGHVS and CDR2 is FQNEAQ. CDR3 size: 11 residues. V lost 4 bases and J lost 9, with 10 bases in between. The sequence was collected from an adult with an advanced solid tumor such as melanoma, head and neck, liver or kidney cancer. The specimen was CD4+ or CD8+ T cells sorted from blood, collected in a trial of the OX40 agonist ivuxolimab. The J gene is TRBJ2-7, the V gene TRBV7-8; D call uncertain. The CDR3: CASSSQVRQYF. CDR3 nucleotide sequence: TGTGCCAGCAGCTCTCAGGTGCGGCAGTACTTC.